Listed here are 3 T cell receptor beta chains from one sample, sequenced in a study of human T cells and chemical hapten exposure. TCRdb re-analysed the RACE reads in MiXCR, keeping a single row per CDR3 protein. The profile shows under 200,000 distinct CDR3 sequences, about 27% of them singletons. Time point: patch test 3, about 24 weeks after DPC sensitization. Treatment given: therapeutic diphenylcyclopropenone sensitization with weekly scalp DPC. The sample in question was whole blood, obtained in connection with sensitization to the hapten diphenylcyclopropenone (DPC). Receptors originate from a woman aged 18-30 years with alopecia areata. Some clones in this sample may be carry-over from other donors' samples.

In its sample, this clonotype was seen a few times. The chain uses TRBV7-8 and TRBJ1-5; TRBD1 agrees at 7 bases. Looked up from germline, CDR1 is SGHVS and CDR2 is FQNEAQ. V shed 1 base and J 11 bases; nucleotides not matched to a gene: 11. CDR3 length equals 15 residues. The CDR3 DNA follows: TGTGCCAGCAGCTTAGGGACAGGCACCCAATGGGCCCAGCATTTT. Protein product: CASSLGTGTQWAQHF.

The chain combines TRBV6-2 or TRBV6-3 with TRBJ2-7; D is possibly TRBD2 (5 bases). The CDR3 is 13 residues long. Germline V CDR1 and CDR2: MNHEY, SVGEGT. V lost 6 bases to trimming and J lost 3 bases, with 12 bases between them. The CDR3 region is CASREGIFYEQYF. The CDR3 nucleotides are TGTGCCAGCAGAGAGGGAATTTTCTACGAGCAGTACTTC.

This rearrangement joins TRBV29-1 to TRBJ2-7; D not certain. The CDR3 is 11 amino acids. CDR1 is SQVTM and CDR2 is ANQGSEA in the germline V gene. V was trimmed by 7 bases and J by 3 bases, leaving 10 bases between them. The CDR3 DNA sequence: TGCAGCGGCCGCCAGCACTACGAGCAGTACTTC. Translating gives CSGRQHYEQYF.